The T cell receptor beta chain described here comes from a study of cytomegalovirus exposure and HLA in healthy donors. Study results and caveats: TRBV6-2, TRBV6-3 and some other V segments were unresolvable in 87-base-pair reads. What TCR beta sequences reportedly achieved was accurate prediction of HLA-A and HLA-B alleles in most subjects. Later analysis reportedly placed an Asian-associated ancestry cluster below the roughly 630-donor mean in N-insertions.

60 Vbeta and 13 Jbeta primers were used in PCR. Here immunoSEQ multiplex PCR was the method, and the copy in TCRdb shows in-frame clones only, minus some. Altogether roughly 80,000 clones are present, approximately 80% being singletons, with the ten largest covering around 1.8%. The CDR3 is made up of 18 amino acids. Per the germline V gene, CDR1 is SNHLY and CDR2 is FYNNEI. With 6 bases clipped from V and 0 bases from J, the junction kept 11 bases outside the gene matches. With regard to this clone: Its antigen is still unknown.

This chain links TRBV2 with TRBJ1-6; 7 positions match TRBD1. This TCR derives from a woman between 25 and 40 years old in good health and CMV-seronegative. Material: PBMCs. The chain's CDR3 is CASREKGAGGSYNSPLHF. CDR3 sequence (DNA): TGTGCCAGCAGGGAGAAGGGGGCAGGGGGCTCCTATAATTCACCCCTCCACTTT.